The 19 T cell receptor beta chains given below trace back to one sample, sequenced in a study of T cell responses to AZD1222 COVID-19 vaccine. Generated by immunoSEQ multiplex PCR, the TCRdb table keeps only in-frame clones and is missing some. The sample has tens of thousands of clones; 65% to 85% are singletons. The sample here was peripheral blood, taken 28 days after the second AZD1222 dose. The origin of the receptors is an adult who received the AZD1222 COVID-19 vaccine.

V gene TRBV7-2 combines with J gene TRBJ1-1; the D gene is possibly TRBD1 (5 bases). Germline assignment: CDR1 SGHTA and CDR2 FQGNSA. The CDR3 length is 14 residues. V was clipped by 5 bases and J by 1 base, with 11 bases between them. This chain's CDR3 is CASSLLQGNTEAFF. The CDR3 DNA is TGTGCCAGCAGCCTCCTTCAGGGGAACACTGAAGCTTTCTTT. The full variable domain, rest sourced from reference TRBV7-2 and TRBJ1-1, is GAGVSQSPSNKVTEKGKDVELRCDPISGHTALYWYRQSLGQGLEFLIYFQGNSAPDKSGLPSDRFSAERTGGSVSTLTIQRTQQEDSAVYLCASSLLQGNTEAFFGQGTRLTVV.

The chain links TRBV28 to TRBJ2-7; D is tentatively TRBD1 or TRBD2 (5 bases each). Between the trimmed V and J ends, which lost 2 bases and 3 bases, there was a span of 11 bases. There are 14 residues in the CDR3. The germline gives CDR1 MDHEN, CDR2 SYDVKM. Here the CDR3 reads CASSLPGPNYEQYF. The DNA of the CDR3 is TGTGCCAGCAGTTTACCGGGACCCAACTACGAGCAGTACTTC.

V is TRBV7-3 and J is TRBJ2-1, with 9 bases identical to TRBD2. CDR1 and CDR2 (germline): SGHTA, FQGTGA. V was pared by 5 bases and J by 7 bases, with 15 bases of the junction left unmatched. This CDR3 is 17 amino acids long. This CDR3 is CASSLPPVAGGRNEQFF. Here the CDR3 DNA reads TGTGCCAGCAGCCTCCCCCCAGTCGCGGGAGGGCGAAATGAGCAGTTCTTC.

The chain joins TRBV27 to TRBJ2-1, with TRBD2 matching over 14 bases. Germline-derived CDR1 and CDR2 are MNHEY and SMNVEV (reference sequence). This CDR3 contains 15 residues. The V gene end was trimmed by 4 bases and the J gene end by 10 bases; junction bases not matched to a gene: 6. CDR3 nucleotides: TGTGCCAGCAGTTCGGGACTAGCGGGAGCTGACGAGCAGTTCTTC. Its translation: CASSSGLAGADEQFF.

This clone was found once. V usage is TRBV9 and J usage is TRBJ2-1, with a tentative D call TRBD2 (6 bases). Trimming left V 2 bases short and J 8 bases short, with 17 bases between. Germline V gene lookup returns CDR1 SGDLS and CDR2 YYNGEE. CDR3 length equals 15 residues. Written as DNA, the CDR3 is TGTGCCAGCAGCGTTAGCGGCCTCCCCGGGGATGAGCAGTTCTTC. Amino acids: CASSVSGLPGDEQFF.

This chain connects TRBV5-1 to TRBJ1-6; D might be TRBD1 (5 bases). V was clipped by 0 bases and J by 9 bases, with 16 bases between them. From germline, CDR1 is SGHRS and CDR2 YFSETQ. The CDR3 is made up of 16 amino acids. CDR3 DNA sequence: TGCGCCAGCAGCTTGGGATCTCAGGGAGGCGGTTCACCCCTCCACTTT. It yields the protein CASSLGSQGGGSPLHF.

The chain uses TRBV11-2 and TRBJ1-3; 10 bases are shared with TRBD1. Germline values: CDR1 SGHAT, CDR2 FQNNGV. With 4 bases clipped from V and 4 bases from J, the junction kept 10 bases outside the gene matches. The CDR3 is 17 residues long. This CDR3 reads CASSSSTGTGAGNTIYF. CDR3 nucleotides: TGTGCCAGCAGCTCCTCTACCGGGACAGGGGCCGGAAACACCATATATTTT.

The chain uses TRBV29-1 and TRBJ2-5, with D possibly TRBD1 on 5 matching bases. CDR3 length equals 12 residues. Deletions cut 3 bases from V and 3 bases from J, with 8 bases between. From germline, CDR1 is SQVTM and CDR2 ANQGSEA. CDR3 in DNA: TGCAGCGTTGACCGACAGAAAGAGACCCAGTACTTC. It translates to CSVDRQKETQYF. Filled out from reference TRBV29-1 and TRBJ2-5, the complete variable domain reads SAVISQKPSRDICQRGTSLTIQCQVDSQVTMMFWYRQQPGQSLTLIATANQGSEATYESGFVIDKFPISRPNLTFSTLTVSNMSPEDSSIYLCSVDRQKETQYFGPGTRLLVL.

The rearrangement uses TRBV7-2 and TRBJ2-4; 9 bases are shared with TRBD1. Germline loops: CDR1 SGHTA, CDR2 FQGNSA. The CDR3 has 15 residues. V lost 7 bases to trimming and J lost 0 bases; unmatched junction nucleotides: 4. This CDR3 is CASMLDRGAKNIQYF. In nucleotides, the CDR3 is TGTGCCAGCATGCTGGACAGGGGAGCCAAAAACATTCAGTACTTC.

The table lists this clone with a few counts. CDR3 sequence reads: CASSEGSNQPQHF. CDR3 bases: TGTGCCAGCAGTGAAGGTAGCAATCAGCCCCAGCATTTT. The V call is TRBV6-4, the J call TRBJ1-5; D gene ambiguous. V lost 3 bases to trimming and J lost 0 bases, with 3 bases between them. The CDR3 totals 13 residues. Germline V CDR1 and CDR2: MRHNA, SNTAGT.

A few counts support this clone. The chain has TRBV5-5 and TRBJ2-7; D may be TRBD2 (6 bases). Germline V gives CDR1 SGHKS, CDR2 YYEKEE (reference sequence). The germline V and J ends were trimmed by 2 bases and 0 bases, with 12 bases remaining between them. The CDR3 runs to 15 residues. The CDR3 coding sequence is TGTGCCAGCAGCTTAGGACCGGACTACTCCTACGAGCAGTACTTC. It translates to CASSLGPDYSYEQYF.

V is TRBV6-2 or TRBV6-3 and J is TRBJ2-7; D is ambiguous. Trimming removed 4 bases from V and 0 bases from J, with 10 bases in between. Per germline, CDR1 MNHEY and CDR2 SVGEGT. The CDR3 length is 14 residues. The CDR3 DNA reads TGTGCCAGCAGTTCCTGGGTTATCTCCTACGAGCAGTACTTC. Translated: CASSSWVISYEQYF.

The J gene is TRBJ2-7, the V gene TRBV5-1; 7 bases line up with TRBD1. The germline gives CDR1 SGHRS, CDR2 YFSETQ. This CDR3 is built from 15 residues. V shed 3 bases and J 1 base; nucleotides not matched to a gene: 7. CDR3 DNA: TGCGCCAGCAGCTCCCGGACAGGACGATCCTACGAGCAGTACTTC. This gives the protein CASSSRTGRSYEQYF. Full variable domain (remainder filled in from reference TRBV5-1 and TRBJ2-7): KAGVTQTPRYLIKTRGQQVTLSCSPISGHRSVSWYQQTPGQGLQFLFEYFSETQRNKGNFPGRFSGRQFSNSRSEMNVSTLELGDSALYLCASSSRTGRSYEQYFGPGTRLTVT.

V and J are TRBV7-2 and TRBJ1-6; D call uncertain. This CDR3 comprises 15 residues. V was shortened by 6 bases and J by 7 bases, with 16 bases between the two germline ends. CDR1 and CDR2 from the germline V gene are SGHTA and FQGNSA. The CDR3 spells CASSYPPGSNSPLHF. CDR3 DNA sequence: TGTGCCAGCAGTTATCCCCCGGGATCCAATTCACCCCTCCACTTT.

This clone appeared once. The chain is built from TRBV5-1 and TRBJ2-3, with D tentatively TRBD1 (5 bases). Germline values: CDR1 SGHRS, CDR2 YFSETQ. This CDR3 comprises 15 residues. The ends were cut back, 5 bases at V and 0 bases at J, with 13 bases in the middle. In DNA form, the CDR3 reads TGCGCCAGCAGAAGACAGATAACTAGCACAGATACGCAGTATTTT. Its translation: CASRRQITSTDTQYF.

The CDR3 sequence: CASSPRIPGLAGDTYNEQFF. CDR3 in DNA: TGCGCCAGCAGCCCCCGGATCCCGGGACTAGCGGGAGACACCTACAATGAGCAGTTCTTC. V is TRBV4-3 and J is TRBJ2-1; 14 nucleotides align to TRBD2. The germline gives CDR1 LGHNA, CDR2 YSLEER. With 4 bases clipped from V and 2 bases from J, the junction kept 13 bases outside the gene matches. This CDR3 spans 20 amino acids.

The table lists this clone with a few counts. The rearrangement uses TRBV28 and TRBJ1-3, with D maybe TRBD1 (5 bases). The CDR3 length is 14 residues. V was clipped by 4 bases and J by 2 bases, with 9 bases between them. Germline values: CDR1 MDHEN, CDR2 SYDVKM. The CDR3 reads CASSSQTAGNTIYF. CDR3 DNA: TGTGCCAGCAGTTCTCAGACAGCTGGAAACACCATATATTTT.

The J gene is TRBJ2-6, the V gene TRBV27, with a possible D match to TRBD1 (6 bases). Germline-derived CDR1 and CDR2 are MNHEY and SMNVEV (reference sequence). This CDR3 region has 19 residues. V lost 7 bases and J 0 bases, leaving 22 bases between the germline ends. DNA for the CDR3: TGTGCCAGCACTCCTCAGGCGGCAGGGGTCTTCTCTGGGGCCAACGTCCTGACTTTC. Translated, it gives CASTPQAAGVFSGANVLTF.

The chain carries TRBV4-3 and TRBJ2-6; TRBD1 matches 8 bases. The V segment lost 2 bases and the J segment 0 bases; nucleotides outside the gene matches: 0. Germline CDR1 is LGHNA and CDR2 is YSLEER. CDR3 length: 16 amino acids. CDR3 sequence (DNA): TGCGCCAGCAGCCAAACAGGGGGCTCTGGGGCCAACGTCCTGACTTTC. It translates to CASSQTGGSGANVLTF.